This entry lists 6 T cell receptor beta chains sequenced from one sample in a study of response to subunit inactivated influenza vaccine. TCRdb called the RT-PCR reads again in MiXCR, with one record for every CDR3 protein. The sample records approximately 700,000 distinct CDR3 sequences, approximately 15% being singletons. The sequences come from PBMCs from blood, collected roughly 15 days before vaccination. These receptor sequences come from a man aged 45-60 years who received an inactivated influenza vaccine.

A few counts support this clonotype. The chain uses TRBV10-2 and TRBJ2-7; D not resolved. This CDR3 contains 12 residues. Trimming cost V 4 bases and J 2 bases, with 6 bases left between them. The germline gives CDR1 WSHSY, CDR2 SAAADI. CDR3 loop: CASSVVTYEQYF. The CDR3 DNA reads as TGCGCCAGCAGTGTGGTCACCTACGAGCAGTACTTC.

This clonotype was counted only a few times. The chain has TRBV2 and TRBJ2-3; TRBD2 matches at 7 bases. The germline V gene encodes CDR1 SNHLY and CDR2 FYNNEI. Trimming took 3 bases from V and 4 from J; bases not matched to a gene: 7. The CDR3 spans 15 residues. CDR3 amino acids: CASSERRGRADTQYF. CDR3 in DNA: TGTGCCAGCAGTGAGAGGCGGGGGAGAGCAGATACGCAGTATTTT.

Only a few counts were recorded for this clonotype. The chain links TRBV7-2 to TRBJ2-7, with D unresolved. V was clipped by 5 bases and J by 5 bases, with 7 bases between them. The CDR3 sequence is 11 residues long. CDR1 is SGHTA, CDR2 FQGNSA, per germline. Written as DNA, the CDR3 is TGTGCCAGCAGCACTCGGGACGAGCAGTACTTC. Protein sequence: CASSTRDEQYF.

As for this clonotype: A much more abundant neighbour one base away suggests this may be a read error. V gene TRBV4-3 combines with J gene TRBJ2-7; no clear D. The V gene's germline CDR1 is LGHNA and CDR2 YSLEER. The CDR3 extends over 14 amino acids. V was trimmed by 3 bases and J by 3 bases, leaving 12 bases between them. The CDR3 DNA is TGCGCCAGCAGCCAGGATAGTGGTTTCTACGAGCAGTACTTC. As protein: CASSQDSGFYEQYF.

This clonotype was counted ten times or more. V is TRBV9 and J is TRBJ2-1; 7 bases fit TRBD2. The CDR3 is 16 residues long. Trimming cost V 4 bases and J 0 bases; bases outside gene matches: 7. Germline CDR1 reads SGDLS; CDR2 reads YYNGEE. The CDR3, as DNA: TGTGCCAGCAGCTTGGGACTATCGATCTCCTACAATGAGCAGTTCTTC. Amino acid sequence: CASSLGLSISYNEQFF.

The chain has TRBV11-1 and TRBJ2-1; 16 nucleotides align to TRBD2. The CDR3 loop spans 18 amino acids. With 5 bases clipped from V and 5 bases from J, the junction kept 9 bases outside the gene matches. The germline CDR1 and CDR2 sequences are SGHAT and FQDESV (reference sequence). The CDR3 reads CASSLGLAGGGADNEQFF. CDR3 bases: TGTGCCAGCAGCCTGGGACTAGCGGGAGGGGGGGCTGACAATGAGCAGTTCTTC.